The 24 T cell receptor beta chains in this list originate from one sample, sequenced in a study of T cell changes during pregnancy in multiple sclerosis. Profiling relied on immunoSEQ multiplex PCR, and the TCRdb table lists in-frame clones only, not all of them. The table includes 40,000 or so clones, about 94% detected once. This sample comprised CD8+ T cells from peripheral blood mononuclear cells, obtained in the third trimester of pregnancy. The receptors derive from a female donor with multiple sclerosis, enrolled in a pregnancy study.

V is TRBV28 and J is TRBJ2-7; tentatively, D is TRBD2 (5 bases). CDR3 size: 12 residues. Germline assignment: CDR1 MDHEN and CDR2 SYDVKM. V lost 6 bases to trimming and J lost 5 bases, with 11 bases between them. CDR3 loop: CASSLAYHEQYF. The CDR3 DNA reads as TGTGCCAGCAGCCTAGCTTACCACGAGCAGTACTTC.

V is TRBV7-9 and J is TRBJ1-2; D is unclear. V gave up 6 bases and J gave up 5 bases, with 13 bases separating them. CDR1 and CDR2 from the germline V gene are SEHNR and FQNEAQ (reference sequence). This CDR3 has 13 amino acids. DNA for the CDR3: TGTGCCAGCAGTTCTACTCCGCTTTATGGCTACACCTTC. This translates into CASSSTPLYGYTF.

The rearrangement uses TRBV28 and TRBJ2-7; 7 nucleotides agree with TRBD1. The CDR3 runs to 16 residues. Germline V gives CDR1 MDHEN, CDR2 SYDVKM. Unmatched junction bases numbered 9, after V lost 3 bases and J lost 1 base. CDR3 sequence: CASSFFPGTASYEQYF. The CDR3 DNA is TGTGCCAGCAGTTTCTTTCCCGGGACAGCATCCTACGAGCAGTACTTC. Filled out from reference TRBV28 and TRBJ2-7, the complete variable domain reads DVKVTQSSRYLVKRTGEKVFLECVQDMDHENMFWYRQDPGLGLRLIYFSYDVKMKEKGDIPEGYSVSREKKERFSLILESASTNQTSMYLCASSFFPGTASYEQYFGPGTRLTVT.

This chain links TRBV18 with TRBJ2-7; D is possibly TRBD1 (5 bases). Looked up from germline, CDR1 is KGHSH and CDR2 is LQKENI. The CDR3 is made up of 15 amino acids. V lost 2 bases and J lost 5, with 16 bases in between. The CDR3 protein is CASSPSGRLGDEQYF. CDR3 DNA: TGTGCCAGCTCACCAAGTGGACGCCTAGGGGACGAGCAGTACTTC.

The chain combines TRBV6-1 with TRBJ2-2; D perhaps matches TRBD2 (5 bases). The CDR3 length is 15 residues. V was clipped by 2 bases and J by 1 base, with 8 bases between them. In germline, CDR1 is MNHNS, CDR2 SASEGT. The CDR3 loop reads CASSERRMNTGELFF. In nucleotides, the CDR3 is TGTGCCAGCAGTGAAAGGAGGATGAACACCGGGGAGCTGTTTTTT.

This sequence joins TRBV19 and TRBJ1-1, with a possible D match to TRBD1 (5 bases). The V end lost 3 bases, the J end lost 3 bases, and 14 bases lay between the germline ends. The CDR3 has 15 residues. The germline V gene has CDR1 LNHDA and CDR2 SQIVND (reference sequence). CDR3 in DNA: TGTGCCAGTAGTATTTCAGCAGGGCTTTACACTGAAGCTTTCTTT. This translates into CASSISAGLYTEAFF.

The chain couples TRBV7-9 to TRBJ2-5; 9 bases agree with TRBD2. Per germline, CDR1 SEHNR and CDR2 FQNEAQ (reference sequence). The CDR3 has 15 amino acids. V shed 5 bases and J 2 bases; nucleotides not matched to a gene: 6. CDR3 sequence: CASSPLAGSQETQYF. The CDR3 DNA reads TGTGCCAGCAGCCCCCTAGCGGGGTCACAAGAGACCCAGTACTTC.

The chain carries TRBV5-5 and TRBJ2-7; TRBD1 matches 7 bases. The CDR3 contains 16 residues. The germline gives CDR1 SGHKS, CDR2 YYEKEE (reference sequence). V dropped 4 bases and J dropped 3; count of bases not matched to a gene: 13. The CDR3 here is CASSTIMGQLGYEQYF. The CDR3 DNA reads as TGTGCCAGCAGCACGATAATGGGACAGTTAGGCTACGAGCAGTACTTC.

V usage is TRBV14 and J usage is TRBJ2-7; D possibly corresponds to TRBD1 (5 bases). CDR1 is SGHDN and CDR2 is FVKESK in the germline V gene. Trimming left V 1 base short and J 5 bases short, with 24 bases between. This CDR3 contains 18 residues. The CDR3 coding sequence is TGTGCCAGCAGCCAAGGATCCGGGCTGACAGTGTCGAGAAACGAGCAGTACTTC. Protein: CASSQGSGLTVSRNEQYF.

This clone was recorded only once. Here the CDR3 DNA reads TGCGCCAGCAGTCAATGGGACAAGAACACTGAAGCTTTCTTT. As protein: CASSQWDKNTEAFF. The chain links TRBV23-1 to TRBJ1-1; D is perhaps TRBD1 (6 bases). TRBV23-1 is treated as an ORF (open reading frame) with a function not yet certain. CDR3 length: 14 amino acids. Trimming removed 1 base from V and 1 base from J, with 7 bases in between.

The chain carries TRBV11-2 and TRBJ2-1; D unresolved. Germline-derived CDR1 and CDR2 are SGHAT and FQNNGV. Trimming left V 0 bases short and J 14 bases short, with 11 bases between. CDR3 length equals 12 residues. The CDR3 spells CASSLDSAIEFF. CDR3 sequence (DNA): TGTGCCAGCAGCTTAGATTCTGCGATAGAGTTCTTC.

The chain links TRBV28 to TRBJ1-2; the match to TRBD1 covers 7 bases. This CDR3 has 14 amino acids. V was clipped by 2 bases and J by 6 bases; unmatched bases: 6. The germline V gene has CDR1 MDHEN and CDR2 SYDVKM. The CDR3 DNA follows: TGTGCCAGCAGTTTACCCTTAGACAGGGATGGCTACACCTTC. Translated: CASSLPLDRDGYTF.

This sequence joins TRBV7-2 and TRBJ2-1, with 13 nucleotides matching TRBD2. CDR1 is SGHTA and CDR2 is FQGNSA in the germline V gene. This CDR3 comprises 17 residues. V was clipped by 1 base and J by 2 bases; unmatched bases: 2. CDR3 loop: CASSLELAGGPYNEQFF. The CDR3 DNA reads TGTGCCAGCAGCTTAGAACTAGCGGGAGGGCCCTACAATGAGCAGTTCTTC.

The chain uses TRBV28 and TRBJ2-7, with 10 bases aligning to TRBD1. The length of the CDR3 is 11 residues. Germline V CDR1 and CDR2: MDHEN, SYDVKM. The junction had 6 bases not matched to a gene; V was cut back by 6 bases and J by 13 bases. CDR3 sequence: CASSSGTGEYF. DNA for the CDR3: TGTGCCAGCAGCTCAGGGACAGGGGAATACTTC.

The chain has TRBV28 and TRBJ2-1; TRBD2 aligns across 7 bases. The germline CDR1 and CDR2 sequences are MDHEN and SYDVKM. V lost 5 bases and J lost 4; bases outside the gene matches: 2. This CDR3 comprises 13 residues. The CDR3 sequence: CASSRLAYNEQFF. DNA for the CDR3: TGTGCCAGCAGTCGACTAGCTTACAATGAGCAGTTCTTC. Full variable domain (rest looked up from reference TRBV28 and TRBJ2-1): DVKVTQSSRYLVKRTGEKVFLECVQDMDHENMFWYRQDPGLGLRLIYFSYDVKMKEKGDIPEGYSVSREKKERFSLILESASTNQTSMYLCASSRLAYNEQFFGPGTRLTVL.

CDR3 nucleotides: TGTGCCAGCAGCCGCACTCCTGGAAACACCATATATTTT. This translates into CASSRTPGNTIYF. The genes are TRBV7-9 and TRBJ1-3; D is undetermined. CDR1 SEHNR and CDR2 FQNEAQ come from the germline V gene (reference sequence). V was trimmed by 5 bases and J by 2 bases, leaving 7 bases between them. The CDR3 has 13 residues.

The chain links TRBV9 to TRBJ2-3; weak D call: TRBD2 (6 bases). The CDR3 sequence is 16 residues long. V was trimmed by 3 bases and J by 1 base, leaving 15 bases between them. Germline CDR1 SGDLS, CDR2 YYNGEE. The CDR3 DNA reads TGTGCCAGCAGCGGGTTAGGGCAGCGGGGCACAGATACGCAGTATTTT. This encodes CASSGLGQRGTDTQYF.

The rearrangement links TRBV12-2 to TRBJ2-1; TRBD2 is taken as the D call from the table, unchecked against the DNA. TRBV12-2 is labeled a pseudogene. The length of the CDR3 is 16 residues. In DNA form, the CDR3 reads TGTGCAAGTCGCCCAAGGAGGACTGGGCTTTACAATGAGCAGTTCTTC. This codes for CASRPRRTGLYNEQFF.

The CDR3 loop reads CASSQGGIPYEQYF. The DNA for the CDR3 is TGTGCCAGCAGCCAAGGAGGAATCCCCTACGAGCAGTACTTC. This sequence joins TRBV14 and TRBJ2-7, with D unclear. Trimming took 1 base from V and 2 from J, leaving 9 bases between them. The V gene's germline CDR1 is SGHDN and CDR2 FVKESK. CDR3 length: 14 amino acids.

CDR3 nucleotide sequence: TGTGCCATCAGTGAGTCGACACTAGCGTCCTACAATGAGCAGTTCTTC. It codes for CAISESTLASYNEQFF. This chain joins TRBV10-3 and TRBJ2-1; 7 nucleotides agree with TRBD2. This CDR3 region has 16 residues. With 0 bases clipped from V and 1 base from J, the junction kept 3 bases outside the gene matches. Per the germline V gene, CDR1 is ENHRY and CDR2 is SYGVKD.

The CDR3 here is CASSALAGGSYNEQFF. The CDR3, as DNA: TGTGCCAGCAGTGCCTTAGCGGGAGGGTCCTACAATGAGCAGTTCTTC. The chain has TRBV6-1 and TRBJ2-1, with 11 nucleotides matching TRBD2. Germline lookup yields CDR1 MNHNS and CDR2 SASEGT. The CDR3 consists of 16 residues. With V trimmed by 4 bases and J by 1 base, 3 bases remained unmatched.

CDR3 protein: CASSLGNNEQFF. CDR3 bases: TGCGCCAGCAGCTTGGGTAACAATGAGCAGTTCTTC. The chain joins TRBV5-1 to TRBJ2-1; D gene unclear. Germline V lookup: CDR1 SGHRS, CDR2 YFSETQ. V was pared by 0 bases and J by 5 bases, with 3 bases between. The length of the CDR3 is 12 residues. Combining the CDR3 with reference TRBV5-1 and TRBJ2-1 gives the whole variable domain KAGVTQTPRYLIKTRGQQVTLSCSPISGHRSVSWYQQTPGQGLQFLFEYFSETQRNKGNFPGRFSGRQFSNSRSEMNVSTLELGDSALYLCASSLGNNEQFFGPGTRLTVL.

This clone was counted once. This chain links TRBV4-2 with TRBJ2-1; no clear D gene. Germline lookup yields CDR1 LGHNA and CDR2 YNFKEQ. CDR3 size: 12 residues. V lost 1 base to trimming and J lost 8 bases, with 6 bases between them. The chain's CDR3 is CASSQAGDEQFF. The DNA for the CDR3 is TGTGCCAGCAGCCAAGCAGGCGATGAGCAGTTCTTC.

The chain combines TRBV7-6 with TRBJ2-1, with TRBD2 as a possible D gene (5 bases). CDR3 length: 13 residues. Germline CDR1 is SGHVS and CDR2 is FNYEAQ. The V end lost 5 bases, the J end lost 7 bases, and 12 bases lay between the germline ends. The CDR3 nucleotides read TGTGCCAGCAGCGGCGGACTCTTAAATGAGCAGTTCTTC. It translates to CASSGGLLNEQFF.